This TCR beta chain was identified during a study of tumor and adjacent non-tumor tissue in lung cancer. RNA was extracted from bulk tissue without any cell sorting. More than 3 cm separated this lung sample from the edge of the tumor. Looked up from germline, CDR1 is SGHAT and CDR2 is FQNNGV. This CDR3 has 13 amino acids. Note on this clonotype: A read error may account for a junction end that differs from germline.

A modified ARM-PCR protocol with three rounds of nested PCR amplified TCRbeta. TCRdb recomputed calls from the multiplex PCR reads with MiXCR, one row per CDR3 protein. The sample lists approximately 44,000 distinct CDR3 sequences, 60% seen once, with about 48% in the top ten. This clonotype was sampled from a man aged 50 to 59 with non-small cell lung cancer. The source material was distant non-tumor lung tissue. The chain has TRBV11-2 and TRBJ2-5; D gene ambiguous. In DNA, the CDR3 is TGTACCAGCAGCAAAAGCAGACAAGAGATCCAGTACTTC. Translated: CTSSKSRQEIQYF. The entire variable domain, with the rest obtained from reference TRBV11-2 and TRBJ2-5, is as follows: EAGVAQSPRYKIIEKRQSVAFWCNPISGHATLYWYQQILGQGPKLLIQFQNNGVVDDSQLPKDRFSAERLKGVDSTLKIQPAKLEDSAVYLCTSSKSRQEIQYFGPGTRLLVL.